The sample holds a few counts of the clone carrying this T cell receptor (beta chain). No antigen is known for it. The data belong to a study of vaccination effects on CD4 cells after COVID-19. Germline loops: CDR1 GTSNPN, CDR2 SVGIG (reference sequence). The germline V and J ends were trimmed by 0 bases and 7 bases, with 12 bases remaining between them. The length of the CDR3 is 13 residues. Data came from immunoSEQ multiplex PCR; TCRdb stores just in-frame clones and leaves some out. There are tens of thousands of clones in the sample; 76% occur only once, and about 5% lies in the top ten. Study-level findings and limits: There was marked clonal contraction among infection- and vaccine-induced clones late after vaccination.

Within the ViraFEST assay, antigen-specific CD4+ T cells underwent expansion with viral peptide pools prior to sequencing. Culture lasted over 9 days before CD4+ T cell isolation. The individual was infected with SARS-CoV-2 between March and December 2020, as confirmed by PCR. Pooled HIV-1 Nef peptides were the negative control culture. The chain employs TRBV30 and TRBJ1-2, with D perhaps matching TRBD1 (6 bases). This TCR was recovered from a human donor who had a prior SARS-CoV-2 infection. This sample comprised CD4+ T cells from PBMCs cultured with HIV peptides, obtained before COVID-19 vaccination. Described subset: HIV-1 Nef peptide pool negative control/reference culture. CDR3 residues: CAWSVGGRLGYTF. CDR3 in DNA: TGTGCCTGGAGTGTGGGGGGCCGGCTTGGCTACACCTTC.